This TCR beta chain was recovered during a study of shared clonotypes between healthy human individuals. This clone occurred once. Its specificity is not known. Libraries were prepared by immunoSEQ multiplex PCR; TCRdb keeps only in-frame clonotypes and omits some of them. The sample includes 1.5 million to 1.9 million clones, approximately 98% of them seen just once. The split of CD4+ cells yielded CD45RA+ naive and CD45RA-negative memory subsets. The study's findings and limits: Shared clonotypes: 4.5% to 5% naive CD4, around 4% naive CD8, 2.3% memory CD4, approximately 0.41% memory CD8. Donors were few, which limited the genetic and exposure-history diversity represented.

The TCR comes from a young man in good health. What was sequenced was naive CD4+ T cells sorted from blood. Regarding subset: CD45RA+ positively selected.

The CDR3: CASSLITSGLYNEQFF. CDR3 DNA sequence: TGTGCCAGCAGTTTGATAACTAGCGGACTCTACAATGAGCAGTTCTTC. J is TRBJ2-1 and V is TRBV28; 8 bases align to TRBD2. Germline V CDR1 and CDR2: MDHEN, SYDVKM. The CDR3 covers 16 residues. V gave up 3 bases and J gave up 3 bases; unmatched junction bases: 7.